This T cell receptor beta chain emerged from a study of T cell repertoires in cytomegalovirus infection. Study overall: Carrying CMV and the relevant HLA type showed in public TCR beta signatures.

From the reads, TCRdb called clonotypes with MiXCR, one entry per CDR3 protein. Among fewer than 350,000 distinct CDR3 sequences listed, roughly a sixth were seen once. The specimen was PBMCs. The sequence was collected from a human donor in good health (CMV status not recorded). Some clones in this sample may be carry-over from other donors' samples.

The CDR3: CASSRRPNTDTQYF. Written as DNA, the CDR3 is TGTGCCAGCAGTCGTCGACCCAACACAGATACGCAGTATTTT. The V and J genes are TRBV6-2 or TRBV6-3 and TRBJ2-3, with D unresolved. The germline CDR1 and CDR2 sequences are MNHEY and SVGEGT. CDR3 length: 14 residues. Between the trimmed V and J ends, which lost 5 bases and 2 bases, there was a span of 11 bases.